This paragraph covers one T cell receptor (beta chain) sequence. The record originates from a study of CD8 T cells in Susac syndrome. CD8+ and CD4+ T cells from blood underwent TCR beta sequencing, which was carried out in a high-throughput format. Negative isolation was used for CD8+ and CD4+ T cells and FACS enrichment for TEMRA cells. Reverse transcription of about 0.5 to 1 ug RNA used random hexamers. Coverage of TCR beta CDR3 amplification by immunoSEQ multiplex PCR extended to 54 Vbeta and 13 Jbeta. TCRdb redid the calling of the immunoSEQ multiplex PCR reads with MiXCR, one entry per CDR3 protein. In the table there are approximately 280,000 distinct CDR3 sequences, around 84% of which are singletons. Trimming took 0 bases from V and 6 from J, leaving 15 bases between them. Germline V gene lookup returns CDR1 SGDLS and CDR2 YYNGEE. The CDR3 runs 16 residues.

This chain joins TRBV9 and TRBJ2-2; D is possibly TRBD2 (6 bases). This receptor was taken from a human donor with multiple sclerosis. The sample consisted of CD8+ T cells from PBMCs. CDR3: CASSVGLVEIAGELFF. The CDR3 DNA is TGTGCCAGCAGCGTAGGACTAGTTGAAATAGCCGGGGAGCTGTTTTTT.